Below, one T cell receptor beta chain is given with its context. Its antigen is still unknown. The investigators reverse transcribed all of the isolated RNA, so they sequenced expressed TCRB transcripts. Sequenced by immunoSEQ multiplex PCR; TCRdb stores in-frame clones only, minus some. The sample contains roughly 330,000 clones, 11% of which appear only once. This CDR3 comprises 16 residues. Germline V lookup: CDR1 MNHEY, CDR2 SMNVEV (reference sequence). Trimming cost V 2 bases and J 3 bases; bases outside gene matches: 10. This sample was taken from a study of beta chain features in type 1 diabetes. Study-level results: Any HLA-type effect on TCRB rearrangement remained unresolved here.

This clonotype was sampled from a woman aged 30 to 39 in good health. The sequenced sample was naive CD4+ T cells from blood. V gene TRBV27 combines with J gene TRBJ2-7; 7 bases match TRBD2. CDR3 protein: CASSLRAREVGYEQYF. The CDR3 nucleotides read TGTGCCAGCAGTTTAAGGGCCCGGGAGGTGGGCTACGAGCAGTACTTC.